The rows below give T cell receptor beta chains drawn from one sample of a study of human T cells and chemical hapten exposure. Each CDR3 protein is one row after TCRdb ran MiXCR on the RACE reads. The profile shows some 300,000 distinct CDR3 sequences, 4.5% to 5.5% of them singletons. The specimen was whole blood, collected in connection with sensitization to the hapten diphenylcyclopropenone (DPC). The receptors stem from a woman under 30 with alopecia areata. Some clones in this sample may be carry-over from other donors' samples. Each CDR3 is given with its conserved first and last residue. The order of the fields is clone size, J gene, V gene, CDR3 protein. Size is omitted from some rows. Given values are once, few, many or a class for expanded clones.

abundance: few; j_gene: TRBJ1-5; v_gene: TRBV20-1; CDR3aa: CSATDRVQLWSNQPQHF
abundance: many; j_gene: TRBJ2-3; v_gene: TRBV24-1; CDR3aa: CATSVKDRSTDTQYF
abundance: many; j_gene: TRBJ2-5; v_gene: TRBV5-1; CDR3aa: CASSWTSGGTQYF
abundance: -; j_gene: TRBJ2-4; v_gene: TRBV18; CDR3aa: CASSPGTGVTLAKNIQYF
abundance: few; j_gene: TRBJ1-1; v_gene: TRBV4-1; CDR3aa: CASRTPDTLNTEAFF
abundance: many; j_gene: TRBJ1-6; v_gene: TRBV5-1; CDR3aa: CASRLEVNSPLHF
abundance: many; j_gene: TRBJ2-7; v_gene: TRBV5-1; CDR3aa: CASSLPGLDYEQYF
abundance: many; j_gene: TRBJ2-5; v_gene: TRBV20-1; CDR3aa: CSATSPTGDQETQYF
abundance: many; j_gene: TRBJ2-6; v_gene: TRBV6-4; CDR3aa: CASSPQGVAGANVLTF
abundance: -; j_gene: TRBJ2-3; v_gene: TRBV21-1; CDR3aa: CASSLGARGSDTQYF
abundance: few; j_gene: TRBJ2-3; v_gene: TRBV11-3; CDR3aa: CASSMSGGYTDTQYF
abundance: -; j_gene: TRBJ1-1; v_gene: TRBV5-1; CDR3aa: CASVGVHTEAFF
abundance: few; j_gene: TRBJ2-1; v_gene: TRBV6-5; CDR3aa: CASSRANNEQFF
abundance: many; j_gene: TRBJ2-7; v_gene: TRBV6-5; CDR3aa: CASSPWTGAPLEQYF
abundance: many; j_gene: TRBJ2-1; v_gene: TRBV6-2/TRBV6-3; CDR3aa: CASSTEPQDEQFF
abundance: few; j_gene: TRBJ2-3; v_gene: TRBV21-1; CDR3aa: CASSKAQAGSTDTQYF
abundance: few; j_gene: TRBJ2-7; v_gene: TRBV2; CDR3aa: CASSEGGTNSYEQYF
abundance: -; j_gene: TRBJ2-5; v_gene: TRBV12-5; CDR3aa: CASGFGEEQGREETQYF
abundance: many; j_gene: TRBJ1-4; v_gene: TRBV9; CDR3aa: CASSAGAGREIEKLFF
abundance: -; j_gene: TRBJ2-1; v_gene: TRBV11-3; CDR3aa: CASSLDGLAVEQFF
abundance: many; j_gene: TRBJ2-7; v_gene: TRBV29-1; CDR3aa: CSARTGATYEQYF
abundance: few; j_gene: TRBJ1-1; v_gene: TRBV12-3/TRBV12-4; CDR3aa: CASSYLTGNTEAFF
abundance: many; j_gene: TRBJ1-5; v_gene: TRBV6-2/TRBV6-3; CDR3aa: CASSYGAGYNQPQHF
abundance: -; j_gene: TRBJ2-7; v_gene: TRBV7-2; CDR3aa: CASSLSQYEQYF
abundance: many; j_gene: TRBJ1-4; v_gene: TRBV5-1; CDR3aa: CASSLESATNEKLFF
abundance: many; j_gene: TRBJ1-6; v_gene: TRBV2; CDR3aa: CASSVFQNNSPLHF
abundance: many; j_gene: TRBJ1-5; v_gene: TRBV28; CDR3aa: CASSYVLVDSLRNQPQHF
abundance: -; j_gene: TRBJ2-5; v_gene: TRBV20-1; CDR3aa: CSAPARGLQETQYF
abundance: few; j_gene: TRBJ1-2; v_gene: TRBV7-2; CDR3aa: CASSLKQGWGYTF
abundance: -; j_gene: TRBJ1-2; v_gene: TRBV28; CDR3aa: CASSLGGGHVFYGYTF
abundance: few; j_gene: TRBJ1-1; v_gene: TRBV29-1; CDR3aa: CGALGGRTEAFF
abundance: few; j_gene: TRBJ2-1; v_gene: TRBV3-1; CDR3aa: CASSQFSGDEQFF
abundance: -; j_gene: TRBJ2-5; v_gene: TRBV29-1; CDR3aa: CSADTSVGQETQYF
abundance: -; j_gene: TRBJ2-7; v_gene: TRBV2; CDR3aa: CASSWETGRDEQYF
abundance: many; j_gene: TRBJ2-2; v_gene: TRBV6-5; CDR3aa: CASTPRFVNPGELFF
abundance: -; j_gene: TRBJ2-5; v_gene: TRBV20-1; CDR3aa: CSASLAGKTQYF
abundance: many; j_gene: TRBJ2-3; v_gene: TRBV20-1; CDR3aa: CSASSGVAGSTDTQYF
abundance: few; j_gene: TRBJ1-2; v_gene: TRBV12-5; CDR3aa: CASGLGAGTGGYTF
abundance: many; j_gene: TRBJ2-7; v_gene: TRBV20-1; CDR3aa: CSAQMRAGGTLEQYF
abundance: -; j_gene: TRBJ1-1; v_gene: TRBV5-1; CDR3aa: CASSLMSGPTSGEAFF
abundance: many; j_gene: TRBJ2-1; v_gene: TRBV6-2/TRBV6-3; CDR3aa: CASSYLRGGSEQFF
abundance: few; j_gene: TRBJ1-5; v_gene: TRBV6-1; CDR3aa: CASSTQRNQPQHF
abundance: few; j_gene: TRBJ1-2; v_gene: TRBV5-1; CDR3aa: CASSLAAPANYGYTF
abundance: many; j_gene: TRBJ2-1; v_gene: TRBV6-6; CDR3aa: CASSPQAGEQFF
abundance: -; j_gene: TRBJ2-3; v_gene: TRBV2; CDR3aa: CASSEYGISISDTQYF
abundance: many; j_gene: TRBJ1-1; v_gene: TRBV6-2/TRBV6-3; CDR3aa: CASSYGQGVWTGMNTEAFF
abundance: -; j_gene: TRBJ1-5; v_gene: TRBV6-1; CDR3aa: CASTGTGGSEQPQHF
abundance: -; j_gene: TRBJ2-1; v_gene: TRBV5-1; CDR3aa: CASRPTGTGNYNEQFF
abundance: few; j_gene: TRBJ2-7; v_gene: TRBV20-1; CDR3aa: CSARGARAYEQYF
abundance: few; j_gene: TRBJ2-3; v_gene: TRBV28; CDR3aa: CASSLLPSTDTQYF
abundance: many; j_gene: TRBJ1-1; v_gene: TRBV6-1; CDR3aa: CASSIRGDTEAFF
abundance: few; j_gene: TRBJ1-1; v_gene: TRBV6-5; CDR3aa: CASRAGPATEAFF
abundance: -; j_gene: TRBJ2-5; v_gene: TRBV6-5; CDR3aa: CASSPSGGAYKETQYF
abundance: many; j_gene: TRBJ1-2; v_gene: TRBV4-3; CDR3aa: CASSQVGDTNYGYTF
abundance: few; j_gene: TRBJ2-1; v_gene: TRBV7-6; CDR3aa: CASSSGVAPYNEQFF
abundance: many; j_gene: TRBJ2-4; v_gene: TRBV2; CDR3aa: CASQDRRVQYF